The 18 T cell receptor beta chains presented below share a single source sample, sequenced in a study of T cells in Graves' hyperthyroidism and ophthalmopathy. RNA transcripts gave rise to amplified TCR beta CDR3 regions. The HTBI primer set was used in a first-round RT-PCR of the TCR CDR3. Via MiXCR, TCRdb re-called the multiplex PCR reads, giving one row per CDR3 protein. The repertoire consists of 500,000 to 750,000 distinct CDR3 sequences, with 40% to 55% occurring once and the leading ten covering approximately 8.4%. Material for sequencing was peripheral blood or thyroid tissue (not recorded which). The receptors derive from a woman under 30 with Graves' hyperthyroidism.

This clonotype came up a few times. The chain couples TRBV5-4 to TRBJ2-6; the D call may be TRBD1 or TRBD2 (5 bases each). Trimming removed 0 bases at V and 0 bases at J, with 13 bases between. CDR3 length equals 18 residues. Germline-derived CDR1 and CDR2 are SGHNT and YYREEE (reference sequence). Here the CDR3 reads CASSLEGPGFSGANVLTF. CDR3 coding DNA: TGTGCCAGCAGCTTGGAGGGACCGGGTTTCTCTGGGGCCAACGTCCTGACTTTC.

This chain links TRBV20-1 with TRBJ1-2; no reliable D call. The CDR3 is 10 amino acids. Germline V lookup: CDR1 DFQATT, CDR2 SNEGSKA (reference sequence). V was pared by 6 bases and J by 14 bases, with 16 bases between. CDR3 loop: CSAPRGAGTF. The CDR3 DNA reads TGCAGTGCGCCGAGAGGTGCTGGAACCTTC.

This clonotype was found many times. The J gene is TRBJ2-7, the V gene TRBV7-6; the match to TRBD1 covers 9 bases. V was pared by 3 bases and J by 1 base, with 7 bases of the junction left unmatched. Germline V gene sequence: CDR1 SGHVS, CDR2 FNYEAQ. The CDR3 loop spans 16 amino acids. The CDR3 loop reads CASSFNRGRGSYEQYF. CDR3 DNA: TGTGCCAGCAGCTTCAACAGGGGGCGCGGATCCTACGAGCAGTACTTC.

V is TRBV27 and J is TRBJ1-2; D is undetermined. CDR1 is MNHEY, CDR2 SMNVEV, per germline (reference sequence). The CDR3 is 16 residues long. V was trimmed by 2 bases and J by 6 bases, leaving 19 bases between them. In DNA, the CDR3 is TGTGCCAGCAGTTTACGACAAGATGGAGGGAGGCATGGCTACACCTTC. It specifies CASSLRQDGGRHGYTF.

V is TRBV7-9 and J is TRBJ1-2; the match to TRBD1 covers 7 bases. The CDR3 totals 15 residues. Germline V gene lookup returns CDR1 SEHNR and CDR2 FQNEAQ (reference sequence). V lost 1 base and J lost 4; bases outside the gene matches: 6. The CDR3 DNA follows: TGTGCCAGCAGCTTAGGAACAGGGGTCGCCTATGGCTACACCTTC. This gives the protein CASSLGTGVAYGYTF.

This clonotype was picked up many times. This sequence joins TRBV20-1 and TRBJ1-1, with 7 bases lining up with TRBD1. Germline CDR1 DFQATT, CDR2 SNEGSKA (reference sequence). The J segment lost 0 bases and the V segment lost 0 bases, leaving 4 bases of the junction unmatched. The CDR3 loop spans 15 amino acids. The CDR3 DNA reads TGCAGTGCTAGAGAAGGGGGCGCGGTGAACACTGAAGCTTTCTTT. It yields the protein CSAREGGAVNTEAFF.

The table lists this clonotype with a few counts. V is TRBV30 and J is TRBJ2-7, with no clear D. The germline V gene encodes CDR1 GTSNPN and CDR2 SVGIG (reference sequence). V was trimmed by 3 bases and J by 2 bases, leaving 17 bases between them. The CDR3 has 15 amino acids. The CDR3 sequence: CAWSRPSDGPYEQYF. The CDR3 DNA reads TGTGCCTGGAGCCGCCCGTCTGACGGCCCCTACGAGCAGTACTTC.

This clonotype showed up many times. The CDR3 protein is CSARTPPDRGRDEQYF. DNA of the CDR3: TGCAGTGCTAGAACTCCGCCCGACAGGGGGCGCGACGAGCAGTACTTC. The rearrangement links TRBV20-1 to TRBJ2-7, with 10 bases matching TRBD1. The V and J ends lost 2 bases and 5 bases, in that order; junction bases with no gene match: 12. Germline CDR1 and CDR2: DFQATT and SNEGSKA (reference sequence). This CDR3 has 16 amino acids.

This clonotype was seen ten or more times. The chain combines TRBV20-1 with TRBJ2-7; D ambiguous. CDR1 and CDR2 (germline): DFQATT, SNEGSKA (reference sequence). This CDR3 has 13 residues. Trimming removed 1 base at V and 0 bases at J, with 7 bases between. In DNA form, the CDR3 reads TGCAGTGCTAGAGCAGGCCTCTCCTACGAGCAGTACTTC. Encoded protein: CSARAGLSYEQYF.

This clonotype has at least ten counts. This chain connects TRBV20-1 to TRBJ2-7; 8 bases align to TRBD2. V lost 0 bases and J lost 7; bases outside the gene matches: 11. This CDR3 region has 15 residues. Germline V gives CDR1 DFQATT, CDR2 SNEGSKA (reference sequence). The CDR3 reads CSARDLTSDSEEQYF. The CDR3 nucleotides are TGCAGTGCTAGAGATCTGACTAGCGATTCGGAAGAGCAGTACTTC.

This clonotype was recorded at least ten times. The chain employs TRBV12-3 or TRBV12-4 and TRBJ2-7; possible D gene TRBD2, 6 bases. The V gene lost 5 bases and the J gene lost 3 bases, with 17 bases spanning the gap. CDR3 length: 15 amino acids. The CDR3 nucleotides are TGTGCCAGCAGTCTGGCGGGGACTCCTCACTACGAGCAGTACTTC. Its protein is CASSLAGTPHYEQYF.

The table lists this clonotype with many counts. The J gene is TRBJ1-1, the V gene TRBV7-8; unclear D gene. Trimming left V 3 bases short and J 4 bases short, with 9 bases between. The CDR3 is 13 amino acids. Germline CDR1 reads SGHVS; CDR2 reads FQNEAQ. The CDR3 bases are TGTGCCAGCAGCTTTGTGTTCCGCACTGAAGCTTTCTTT. It specifies CASSFVFRTEAFF.

This chain uses TRBV24-1 with TRBJ2-5, with a possible D match to TRBD1 (6 bases). V dropped 7 bases and J dropped 11 bases, with 25 bases sitting between them. There are 15 residues in the CDR3. CDR1 is KGHDR and CDR2 is SFDVKD in the germline V gene. CDR3 region: CATSISWPGDGEQYF. The CDR3 DNA follows: TGTGCCACCAGCATCTCTTGGCCAGGGGATGGTGAGCAGTACTTC.

Ten or more counts support this clonotype. The genes are TRBV9 and TRBJ2-7; a possible D gene is TRBD1 (6 bases). The germline V and J ends were trimmed by 3 bases and 6 bases, with 19 bases remaining between them. Germline lookup yields CDR1 SGDLS and CDR2 YYNGEE. The CDR3 covers 15 residues. The CDR3 DNA sequence: TGTGCCAGCAGCGCCCAGGGGTTACTACTTTCCGAGCAGTACTTC. Translating gives CASSAQGLLLSEQYF.

V usage is TRBV29-1 and J usage is TRBJ2-5; 10 bases line up with TRBD1. J was trimmed by 7 bases and V by 7 bases; bases with no gene match: 9. CDR3 length equals 13 residues. Looked up from germline, CDR1 is SQVTM and CDR2 is ANQGSEA. CDR3 region: CSGQGTGVGTQYF. For the CDR3, the DNA is TGCAGCGGACAGGGGACAGGGGTTGGGACCCAGTACTTC.

This clonotype was observed a single time. J is TRBJ1-1 and V is TRBV10-3; D not certain. Trimming cost V 8 bases and J 7 bases, with 20 bases left between them. The CDR3 covers 14 residues. CDR1 and CDR2 (germline): ENHRY, SYGVKD. This chain's CDR3 is CAIGLAENVNEAFF. CDR3 nucleotide sequence: TGTGCCATCGGACTAGCGGAAAATGTGAATGAAGCTTTCTTT.

V gene TRBV7-9 combines with J gene TRBJ2-7, with 11 positions matching TRBD2. The CDR3 runs to 14 residues. Germline V CDR1 and CDR2: SEHNR, FQNEAQ (reference sequence). Trimming removed 5 bases from V and 7 bases from J; junction bases left unmatched: 7. CDR3 protein: CASSPPSGRREQYF. Here the CDR3 DNA reads TGTGCCAGCAGCCCCCCTAGCGGGAGGCGGGAGCAGTACTTC.

V usage is TRBV20-1 and J usage is TRBJ2-3; TRBD2 matches 7 bases. The CDR3 is made up of 16 amino acids. CDR1 and CDR2 from the germline V gene are DFQATT and SNEGSKA (reference sequence). CDR3 coding DNA: TGCAGCGCCCTCAACTCGCGGGAGTTGATCACAGATACGCAGTATTTT. Its protein product is CSALNSRELITDTQYF.